The clone carrying this T cell receptor beta chain appeared many times. The germline V gene encodes CDR1 KGHSH and CDR2 LQKENI. This CDR3 region has 13 residues. V was pared by 2 bases and J by 5 bases, with 6 bases between. These data belong to a study of T cells in Graves' hyperthyroidism and ophthalmopathy. What was amplified from RNA transcripts were TCR beta CDR3 regions. The TCR CDR3 was amplified in a first-round RT-PCR using the HTBI primer set. TCRdb analysed the multiplex PCR reads with MiXCR anew, one entry per CDR3 protein. The table has roughly 750,000 distinct CDR3 sequences, 15% to 20% seen once.

V usage is TRBV18 and J usage is TRBJ2-2; D is unclear. Sequenced sample: blood. This clonotype was obtained from a man between 18 and 35 years old with Graves' hyperthyroidism. CDR3 sequence (DNA): TGTGCCAGCTCACCAGTCCTTACCGGGGAGCTGTTTTTT. Its protein product is CASSPVLTGELFF.